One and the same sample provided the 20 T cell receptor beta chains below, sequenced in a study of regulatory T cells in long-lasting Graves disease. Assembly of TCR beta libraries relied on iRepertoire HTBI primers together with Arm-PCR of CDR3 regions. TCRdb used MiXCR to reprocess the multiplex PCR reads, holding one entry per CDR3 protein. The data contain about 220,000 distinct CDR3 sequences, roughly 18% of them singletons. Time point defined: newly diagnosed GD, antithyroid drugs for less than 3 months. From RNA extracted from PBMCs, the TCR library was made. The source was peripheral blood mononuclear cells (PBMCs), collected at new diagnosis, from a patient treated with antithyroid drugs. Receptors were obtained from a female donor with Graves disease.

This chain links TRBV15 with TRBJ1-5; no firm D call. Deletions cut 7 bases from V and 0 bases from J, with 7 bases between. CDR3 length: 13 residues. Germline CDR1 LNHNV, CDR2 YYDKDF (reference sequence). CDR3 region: CATTSNSNQPQHF. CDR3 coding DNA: TGTGCCACCACCAGTAATAGCAATCAGCCCCAGCATTTT.

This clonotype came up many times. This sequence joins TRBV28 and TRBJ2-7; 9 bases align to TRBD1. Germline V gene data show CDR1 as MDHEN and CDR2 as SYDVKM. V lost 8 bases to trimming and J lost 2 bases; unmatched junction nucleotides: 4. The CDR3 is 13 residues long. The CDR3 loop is CASRQGGTYEQYF. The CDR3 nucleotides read TGTGCCAGCCGACAGGGGGGAACCTACGAGCAGTACTTC.

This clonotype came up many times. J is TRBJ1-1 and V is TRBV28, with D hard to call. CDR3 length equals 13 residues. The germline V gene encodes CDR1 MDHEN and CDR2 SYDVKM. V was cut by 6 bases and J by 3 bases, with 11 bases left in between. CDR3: CASRAHSDTEAFF. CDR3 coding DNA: TGTGCCAGCAGGGCCCACAGCGACACTGAAGCTTTCTTT.

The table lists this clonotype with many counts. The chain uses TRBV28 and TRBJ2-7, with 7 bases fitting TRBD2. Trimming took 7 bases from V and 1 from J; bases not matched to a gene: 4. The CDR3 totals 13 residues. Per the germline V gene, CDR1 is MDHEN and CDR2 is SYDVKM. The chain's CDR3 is CASIRAGSYEQYF. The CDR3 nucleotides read TGTGCCAGCATTCGAGCGGGATCCTACGAGCAGTACTTC. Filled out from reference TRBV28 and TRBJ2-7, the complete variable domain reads DVKVTQSSRYLVKRTGEKVFLECVQDMDHENMFWYRQDPGLGLRLIYFSYDVKMKEKGDIPEGYSVSREKKERFSLILESASTNQTSMYLCASIRAGSYEQYFGPGTRLTVT.

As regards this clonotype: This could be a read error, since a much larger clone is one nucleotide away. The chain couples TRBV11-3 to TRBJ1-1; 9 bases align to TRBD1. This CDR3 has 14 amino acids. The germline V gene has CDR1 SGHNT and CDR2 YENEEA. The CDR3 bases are TGTGCCAACAGCCGACAGGGGGTAAACACTGAAGCTTTCTTT. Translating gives CANSRQGVNTEAFF.

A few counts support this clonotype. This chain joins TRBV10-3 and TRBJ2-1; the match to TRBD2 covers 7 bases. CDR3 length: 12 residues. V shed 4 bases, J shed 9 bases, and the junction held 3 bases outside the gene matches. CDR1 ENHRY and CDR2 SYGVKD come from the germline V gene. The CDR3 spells CAISGASGEQFF. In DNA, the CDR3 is TGTGCCATCAGTGGGGCTAGCGGTGAGCAGTTCTTC.

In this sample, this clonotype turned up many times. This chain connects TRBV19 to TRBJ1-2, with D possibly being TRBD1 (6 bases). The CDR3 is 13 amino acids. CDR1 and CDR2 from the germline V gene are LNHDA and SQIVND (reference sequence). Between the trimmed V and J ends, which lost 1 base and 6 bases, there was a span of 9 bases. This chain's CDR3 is CASSIGDIHGYTF. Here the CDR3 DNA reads TGTGCCAGTAGTATAGGGGACATACATGGCTACACCTTC.

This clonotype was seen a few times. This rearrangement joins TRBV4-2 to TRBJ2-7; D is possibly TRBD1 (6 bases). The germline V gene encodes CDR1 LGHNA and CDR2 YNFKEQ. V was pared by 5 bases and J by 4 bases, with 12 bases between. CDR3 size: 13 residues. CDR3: CASSLGHNYEQYF. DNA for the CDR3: TGTGCCAGCAGCTTGGGACACAATTACGAGCAGTACTTC.

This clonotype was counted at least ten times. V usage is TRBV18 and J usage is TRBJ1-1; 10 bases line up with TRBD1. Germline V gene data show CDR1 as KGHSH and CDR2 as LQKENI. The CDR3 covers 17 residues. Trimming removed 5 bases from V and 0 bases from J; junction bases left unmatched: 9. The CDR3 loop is CASSTGQGIIMNTEAFF. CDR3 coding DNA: TGTGCCAGCTCAACGGGACAGGGGATAATAATGAACACTGAAGCTTTCTTT.

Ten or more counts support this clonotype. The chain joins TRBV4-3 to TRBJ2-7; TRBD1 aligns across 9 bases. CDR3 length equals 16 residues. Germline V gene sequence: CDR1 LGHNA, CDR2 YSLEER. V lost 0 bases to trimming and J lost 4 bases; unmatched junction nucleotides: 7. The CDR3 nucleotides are TGCGCCAGCAGCCAAGATTTTACAGGGGGCAGGTACGAGCAGTACTTC. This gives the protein CASSQDFTGGRYEQYF.

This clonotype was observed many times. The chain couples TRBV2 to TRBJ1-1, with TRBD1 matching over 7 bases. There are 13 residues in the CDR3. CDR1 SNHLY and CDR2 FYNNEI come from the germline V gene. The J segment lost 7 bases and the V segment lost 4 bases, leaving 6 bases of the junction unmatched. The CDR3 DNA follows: TGTGCCAGCAGTGTACAAAGACAGGGTGAAGCTTTCTTT. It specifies CASSVQRQGEAFF.

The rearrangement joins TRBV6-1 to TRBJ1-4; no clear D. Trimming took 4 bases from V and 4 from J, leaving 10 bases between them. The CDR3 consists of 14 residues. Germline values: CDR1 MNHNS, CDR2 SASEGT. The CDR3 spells CASSATLRNEKLFF. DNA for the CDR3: TGTGCCAGCAGTGCGACACTTCGTAATGAAAAACTGTTTTTT.

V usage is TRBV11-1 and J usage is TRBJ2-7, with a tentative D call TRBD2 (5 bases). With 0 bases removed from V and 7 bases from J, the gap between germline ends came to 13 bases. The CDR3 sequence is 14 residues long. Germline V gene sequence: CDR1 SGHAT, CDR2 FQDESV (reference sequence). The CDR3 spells CASSLAGGTGEQYF. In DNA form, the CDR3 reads TGTGCCAGCAGCTTAGCCGGCGGAACGGGAGAGCAGTACTTC.

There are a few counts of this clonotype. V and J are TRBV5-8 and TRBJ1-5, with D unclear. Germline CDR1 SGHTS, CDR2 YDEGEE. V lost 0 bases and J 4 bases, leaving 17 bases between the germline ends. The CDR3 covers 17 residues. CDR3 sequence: CASSLDPVIIRNQPQHF. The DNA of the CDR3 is TGTGCCAGCAGCTTGGATCCCGTAATAATTAGGAATCAGCCCCAGCATTTT.

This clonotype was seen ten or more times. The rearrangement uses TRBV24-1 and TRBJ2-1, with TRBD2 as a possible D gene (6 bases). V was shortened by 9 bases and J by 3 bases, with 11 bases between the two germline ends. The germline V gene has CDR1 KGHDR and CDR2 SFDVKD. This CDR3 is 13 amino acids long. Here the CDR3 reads CATQGLLYNEQFF. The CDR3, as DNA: TGTGCCACCCAGGGACTCCTCTACAATGAGCAGTTCTTC.

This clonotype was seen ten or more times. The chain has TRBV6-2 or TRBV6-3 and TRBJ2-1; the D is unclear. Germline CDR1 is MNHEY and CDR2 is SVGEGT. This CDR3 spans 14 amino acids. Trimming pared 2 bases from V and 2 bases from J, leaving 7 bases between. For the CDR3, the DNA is TGTGCCAGCAGTTACGGCGGCCCCTACAATGAGCAGTTCTTC. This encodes CASSYGGPYNEQFF.

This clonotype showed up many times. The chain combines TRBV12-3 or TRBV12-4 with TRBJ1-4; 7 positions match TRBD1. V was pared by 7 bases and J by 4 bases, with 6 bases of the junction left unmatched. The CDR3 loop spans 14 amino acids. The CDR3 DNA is TGTGCCAGCACCCTGACAGGGATTAATGAAAAACTGTTTTTT. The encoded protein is CASTLTGINEKLFF.

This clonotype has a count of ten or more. Here the CDR3 reads CASSFGRDTYEQYF. For the CDR3, the DNA is TGTGCCAGCAGTTTTGGGCGCGACACCTACGAGCAGTACTTC. The V and J genes are TRBV27 and TRBJ2-7; D is unclear. CDR1 is MNHEY and CDR2 is SMNVEV in the germline V gene (reference sequence). Deletions cut 3 bases from V and 2 bases from J, with 11 bases between. The length of the CDR3 is 14 residues.

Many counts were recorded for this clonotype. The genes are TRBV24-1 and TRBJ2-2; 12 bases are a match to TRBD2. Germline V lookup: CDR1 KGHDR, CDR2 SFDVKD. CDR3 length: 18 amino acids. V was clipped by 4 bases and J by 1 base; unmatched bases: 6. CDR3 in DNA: TGTGCCACCAGTGAATTTGGGACTAGCGGGCGGAACACCGGGGAGCTGTTTTTT. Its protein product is CATSEFGTSGRNTGELFF.

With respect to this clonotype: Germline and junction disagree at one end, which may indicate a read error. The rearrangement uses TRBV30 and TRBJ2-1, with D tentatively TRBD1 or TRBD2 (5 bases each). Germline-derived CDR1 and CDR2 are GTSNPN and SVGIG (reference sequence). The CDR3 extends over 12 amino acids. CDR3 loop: CACLRGYYEQFF. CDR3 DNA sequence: TGTGCCTGCCTCCGGGGCTACTATGAGCAGTTCTTC.